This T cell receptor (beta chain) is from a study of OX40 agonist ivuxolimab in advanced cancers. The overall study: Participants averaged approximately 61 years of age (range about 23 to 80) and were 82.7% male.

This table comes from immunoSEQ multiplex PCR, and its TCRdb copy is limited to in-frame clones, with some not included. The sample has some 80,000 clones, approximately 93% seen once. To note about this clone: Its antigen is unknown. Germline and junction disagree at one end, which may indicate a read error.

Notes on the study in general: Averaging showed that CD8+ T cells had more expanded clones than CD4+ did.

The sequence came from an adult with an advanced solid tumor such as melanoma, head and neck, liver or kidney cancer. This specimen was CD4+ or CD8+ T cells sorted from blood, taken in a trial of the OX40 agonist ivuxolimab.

CDR3 nucleotide sequence: TGTGCCAGCAGCGAAGACGGGGGCCGGGAGCTGTTTTTT. Its translation is CASSEDGGRELFF. The chain has TRBV2 and TRBJ2-2, with D perhaps matching TRBD1 or TRBD2 (6 bases each). The CDR3 consists of 13 residues. Germline V gives CDR1 SNHLY, CDR2 FYNNEI.